The following is a T cell receptor (beta chain) sequence with its context. Its antigen is not identified. This sample was taken from a study of CD8+ T cells in alopecia areata. The wider study: Severity among treated patients was scored by the percentage of scalp area affected. Findings and caveats of the study: Lesional scalp displayed greater clonality than normal scalp, most notably in alopecia totalis/universalis. Since there was just one nonresponder, nobody can yet say how baseline CD8+ expansion ties to response.

After isolation, RNA underwent reverse transcription to generate cDNA as the sequencing template. Libraries were prepared by immunoSEQ multiplex PCR; TCRdb keeps only in-frame clonotypes and omits some of them. The sample lists around 110,000 clones; 80% to 85% were seen once. Treatment indicated: oral pan-JAK inhibitor, 5-10 mg twice daily. V lost 5 bases to trimming and J lost 6 bases, with 5 bases between them. The germline CDR1 and CDR2 sequences are SGHVS and FNYEAQ. The CDR3 consists of 11 residues. Sequences were derived from CD8+ T cells sorted from blood, sampled at week 24, from a patient treated with tofacitinib. This TCR was sampled from a human donor with alopecia areata. The chain couples TRBV7-6 to TRBJ2-1; no clear D. This chain's CDR3 is CASSESNEQFF. The CDR3 bases are TGTGCCAGCAGCGAGTCCAATGAGCAGTTCTTC.